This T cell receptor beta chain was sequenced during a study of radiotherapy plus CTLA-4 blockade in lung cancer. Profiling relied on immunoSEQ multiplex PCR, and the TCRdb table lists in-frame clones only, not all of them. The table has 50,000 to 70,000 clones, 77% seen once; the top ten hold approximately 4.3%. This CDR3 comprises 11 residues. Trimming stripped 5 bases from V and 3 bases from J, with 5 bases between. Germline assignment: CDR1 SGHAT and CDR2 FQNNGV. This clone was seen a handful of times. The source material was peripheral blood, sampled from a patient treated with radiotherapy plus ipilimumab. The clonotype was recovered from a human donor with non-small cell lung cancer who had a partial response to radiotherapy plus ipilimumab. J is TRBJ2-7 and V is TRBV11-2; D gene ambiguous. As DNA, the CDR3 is TGTGCCAGCAGCGCTAACTACGAGCAGTACTTC. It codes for CASSANYEQYF.